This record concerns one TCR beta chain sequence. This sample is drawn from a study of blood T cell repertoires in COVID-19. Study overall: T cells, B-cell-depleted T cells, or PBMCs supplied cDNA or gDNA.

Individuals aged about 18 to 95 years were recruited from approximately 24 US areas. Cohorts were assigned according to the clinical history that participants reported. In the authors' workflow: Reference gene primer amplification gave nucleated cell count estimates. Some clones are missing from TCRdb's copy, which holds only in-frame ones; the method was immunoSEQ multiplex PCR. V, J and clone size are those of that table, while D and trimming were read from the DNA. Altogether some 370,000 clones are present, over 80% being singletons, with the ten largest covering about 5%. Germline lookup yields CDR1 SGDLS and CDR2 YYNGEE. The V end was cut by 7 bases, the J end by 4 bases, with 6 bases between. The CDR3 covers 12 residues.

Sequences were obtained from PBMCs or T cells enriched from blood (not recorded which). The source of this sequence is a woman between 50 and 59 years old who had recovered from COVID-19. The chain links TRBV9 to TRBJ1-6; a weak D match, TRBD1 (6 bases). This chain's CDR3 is CASGQYNSPLHF. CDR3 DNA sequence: TGTGCCAGCGGACAGTATAATTCACCCCTCCACTTT.